The sequence of this TCR beta chain was determined in a study of blood T cell repertoires in COVID-19. Study-level information: T cells, B-cell-depleted T cells, or PBMCs provided the cDNA or gDNA that served as material.

The CDR3 spans 17 residues. The germline CDR1 and CDR2 sequences are SGHTA and FQGTGA. V was clipped by 6 bases and J by 7 bases; unmatched bases: 11. Using immunoSEQ multiplex PCR, the repertoire was profiled, and TCRdb retains in-frame clones only, with some absent. The sample shows 35,000 to 50,000 clones, more than 75% of them seen only once. This TCR was recovered from a human donor in a cohort sampled during active COVID-19. This chain links TRBV7-3 with TRBJ2-1, with 14 bases aligning to TRBD2. The sequenced sample consisted of peripheral blood. The CDR3 spells CASSTGTSGRESNEQFF. The CDR3 DNA reads as TGTGCCAGCAGTACCGGGACTAGCGGGAGAGAAAGTAATGAGCAGTTCTTC.